A selection of T cell receptor beta chains follows, all from one sample in a study of vaccination effects on CD4 cells after COVID-19. Profiling relied on immunoSEQ multiplex PCR, and the TCRdb table lists in-frame clones only, not all of them. The sample contains around 63,000 clones, approximately 71% of which appear only once. Antigen specificity for these receptors is unknown. This specimen consisted of CD4+ T cells from PBMCs cultured with HCoV-OC43 spike peptides, obtained before COVID-19 vaccination. The receptors shown here come from a human donor who received a COVID-19 vaccine. Each CDR3 is given without its conserved first and last residue. Fields, in order: clone size, V gene, D gene, J gene, CDR3 protein. D genes are given only for firm matches. Rows give clone size only sometimes, using once, few, many, or a class for an expanded clone.

abundance: few; v_gene: TRBV6-5; d_gene: TRBD1; j_gene: TRBJ1-1; CDR3aa: ASNFGAGGTEAF
abundance: .; v_gene: TRBV7-3; d_gene: .; j_gene: TRBJ2-3; CDR3aa: ASSLTGPGSDTQY
abundance: .; v_gene: TRBV7-2; d_gene: .; j_gene: TRBJ1-1; CDR3aa: ASSSLTGYTEAF
abundance: .; v_gene: TRBV24-1; d_gene: TRBD2; j_gene: TRBJ2-5; CDR3aa: ATSDLGGGGKETQY
abundance: .; v_gene: TRBV5-5; d_gene: .; j_gene: TRBJ1-2; CDR3aa: ASSPDSNYGYT
abundance: few; v_gene: TRBV7-9; d_gene: .; j_gene: TRBJ2-1; CDR3aa: ASSSLGGNEQF
abundance: .; v_gene: TRBV19; d_gene: TRBD1; j_gene: TRBJ1-2; CDR3aa: ASSYLGADREVNYGYT
abundance: .; v_gene: TRBV7-3; d_gene: .; j_gene: TRBJ2-3; CDR3aa: ASSLERGPRL
abundance: .; v_gene: TRBV27; d_gene: .; j_gene: TRBJ1-1; CDR3aa: ASRRGIGNTEAF
abundance: .; v_gene: TRBV5-4; d_gene: .; j_gene: TRBJ1-2; CDR3aa: ASSLEQGTGYT
abundance: .; v_gene: TRBV4-2; d_gene: TRBD2; j_gene: TRBJ2-1; CDR3aa: ASSQGRGGNNEQF
abundance: .; v_gene: TRBV5-1; d_gene: .; j_gene: TRBJ2-4; CDR3aa: ASRDQGFDIQY
abundance: few; v_gene: TRBV5-1; d_gene: .; j_gene: TRBJ1-1; CDR3aa: ASSYPDRETTEAF
abundance: .; v_gene: TRBV25-1; d_gene: TRBD1; j_gene: TRBJ1-3; CDR3aa: ASSAWTGRGLAGNTIY
abundance: .; v_gene: TRBV20-1; d_gene: .; j_gene: TRBJ1-4; CDR3aa: SASPQGMGEKLF
abundance: .; v_gene: TRBV9; d_gene: .; j_gene: TRBJ2-3; CDR3aa: ASSARPDTGFTPRDTQY
abundance: .; v_gene: TRBV7-9; d_gene: .; j_gene: TRBJ2-2; CDR3aa: ASSLVQVRTGELF
abundance: .; v_gene: TRBV6-5; d_gene: TRBD1; j_gene: TRBJ1-5; CDR3aa: ASSSQTGSLQPQH
abundance: few; v_gene: TRBV28; d_gene: .; j_gene: TRBJ1-6; CDR3aa: ASSLDGVHH
abundance: .; v_gene: TRBV24-1; d_gene: TRBD1; j_gene: TRBJ1-1; CDR3aa: ATGQGADTEAF
abundance: once; v_gene: TRBV29-1; d_gene: .; j_gene: TRBJ1-2; CDR3aa: SVEEGGRASYGYT
abundance: few; v_gene: TRBV11-1; d_gene: TRBD2; j_gene: TRBJ2-5; CDR3aa: ASSLKGTTQETQY
abundance: .; v_gene: TRBV29-1; d_gene: .; j_gene: TRBJ1-5; CDR3aa: SVANNPGPQH
abundance: .; v_gene: TRBV5-1; d_gene: TRBD1; j_gene: TRBJ1-6; CDR3aa: ASSLRTGRGNSPLH
abundance: once; v_gene: TRBV7-2; d_gene: .; j_gene: TRBJ2-3; CDR3aa: ASSFRATSTDTQY
abundance: .; v_gene: TRBV2; d_gene: TRBD2; j_gene: TRBJ2-3; CDR3aa: ASIQLARGNTQY
abundance: .; v_gene: TRBV29-1; d_gene: TRBD1; j_gene: TRBJ2-3; CDR3aa: SVEGHRGDTDTQY
abundance: .; v_gene: TRBV5-5; d_gene: .; j_gene: TRBJ2-5; CDR3aa: ASSLLSQETQY
abundance: .; v_gene: TRBV6-5; d_gene: TRBD1; j_gene: TRBJ1-2; CDR3aa: ASSYPSQGSYGYT
abundance: .; v_gene: TRBV19; d_gene: .; j_gene: TRBJ1-2; CDR3aa: ASSPTDLTGYGYT
abundance: few; v_gene: TRBV2; d_gene: .; j_gene: TRBJ1-2; CDR3aa: ASSAGNNYGYT
abundance: .; v_gene: TRBV2; d_gene: .; j_gene: TRBJ2-5; CDR3aa: ASSEEVGVGETQY
abundance: .; v_gene: TRBV19; d_gene: TRBD1; j_gene: TRBJ1-6; CDR3aa: ASRGDSGNSPLH
abundance: once; v_gene: TRBV19; d_gene: .; j_gene: TRBJ2-1; CDR3aa: ASSKYSSNEQF
abundance: .; v_gene: TRBV18; d_gene: TRBD1; j_gene: TRBJ2-5; CDR3aa: ASSPRQGLQETQY
abundance: .; v_gene: TRBV7-8; d_gene: .; j_gene: TRBJ2-5; CDR3aa: ASSFSKWETQY
abundance: .; v_gene: TRBV7-3; d_gene: .; j_gene: TRBJ1-2; CDR3aa: ASSSGANNGYT
abundance: .; v_gene: TRBV30; d_gene: TRBD2; j_gene: TRBJ2-3; CDR3aa: AWTPVAGGLTDTQY
abundance: once; v_gene: TRBV27; d_gene: .; j_gene: TRBJ2-2; CDR3aa: ASRPVKGIGELF
abundance: .; v_gene: TRBV5-4; d_gene: TRBD1; j_gene: TRBJ2-3; CDR3aa: ASSPRQGASYTQY
abundance: .; v_gene: TRBV7-6; d_gene: .; j_gene: TRBJ1-5; CDR3aa: ASSLLGAAFFYSNQPQH
abundance: .; v_gene: TRBV29-1; d_gene: .; j_gene: TRBJ2-3; CDR3aa: SVRLNTDTQY
abundance: few; v_gene: TRBV28; d_gene: TRBD1; j_gene: TRBJ1-1; CDR3aa: ASSRPQGGLTEAF
abundance: few; v_gene: TRBV5-1; d_gene: TRBD1; j_gene: TRBJ1-1; CDR3aa: ASSWGTGTNTEAF
abundance: .; v_gene: TRBV9; d_gene: .; j_gene: TRBJ2-3; CDR3aa: ASSVKPRVLSTTDTQY
abundance: .; v_gene: TRBV10-2; d_gene: .; j_gene: TRBJ2-5; CDR3aa: ASSEFREETQY
abundance: .; v_gene: TRBV4-3; d_gene: .; j_gene: TRBJ1-2; CDR3aa: ASSQASGTYYGYT
abundance: .; v_gene: TRBV10-3; d_gene: .; j_gene: TRBJ2-3; CDR3aa: AISDPALGNTQY
abundance: .; v_gene: TRBV7-9; d_gene: TRBD1; j_gene: TRBJ2-5; CDR3aa: ASSLYGTGEQETQY
abundance: .; v_gene: TRBV7-8; d_gene: .; j_gene: TRBJ2-2; CDR3aa: ASSIQRTATGELF
abundance: .; v_gene: TRBV6-5; d_gene: .; j_gene: TRBJ2-3; CDR3aa: ASSSNTDTQY
abundance: .; v_gene: TRBV28; d_gene: TRBD2; j_gene: TRBJ2-1; CDR3aa: ASSAGGSYNEQF
abundance: .; v_gene: TRBV5-6; d_gene: TRBD1; j_gene: TRBJ1-2; CDR3aa: ASSFQFSPRTGVYGYT
abundance: once; v_gene: TRBV23-1; d_gene: TRBD1; j_gene: TRBJ2-2; CDR3aa: ASSHWTGGRTGELF
abundance: .; v_gene: TRBV30; d_gene: .; j_gene: TRBJ1-4; CDR3aa: AWSVQAGDEKLF